Given below is one T cell receptor (beta chain) in context. Its target is not known. The data belong to a study of resident and recirculating memory T cells in vitiligo. Study details: Each patient gave two lesional and two nonlesional epidermal shave biopsies, plus PBMCs. Findings and limits, study-wide: Non-conserved TCRs across sites and patients suggested distinct clones per lesion. Vitiligo lesions lacked a unique dominant clone, and clonality varied.

Measured with immunoSEQ multiplex PCR; TCRdb has only the in-frame clones, and not every one. The table lists approximately 69,000 clones, roughly 90% of them singletons. V was trimmed by 1 base and J by 0 bases, leaving 10 bases between them. The length of the CDR3 is 16 residues. CDR1 and CDR2 from the germline V gene are MGHRA and YSYEKL. Confetti depigmentation, marking active vitiligo, was absent in these patients. Sequencing was performed on blood. The V gene is TRBV4-1, the J gene TRBJ2-1; D possibly corresponds to TRBD1 (5 bases). The sequence derives from a male donor with vitiligo. In DNA form, the CDR3 reads TGCGCCAGCAGCCAAGTGGACATGATCTCCTACAATGAGCAGTTCTTC. Translation gives CASSQVDMISYNEQFF.